This T cell receptor (beta chain) was obtained from a study of CD8 T cells in Susac syndrome. Findings of the study overall: As the study acknowledged, the number of individuals who were part of its TCR sequencing and HLA analysis was relatively small.

Random hexamers were used to reverse transcribe an amount of roughly 0.45 to 1 ug RNA. The TCR beta CDR3 was amplified by immunoSEQ multiplex PCR across 54 Vbeta, 13 Jbeta. TCRdb fed the immunoSEQ multiplex PCR reads into MiXCR, producing one record per CDR3 protein. The sample lists about 140,000 distinct CDR3 sequences, roughly 95% occurring once. From blood CD8+ and CD4+ T cells, TCR beta sequences were generated. Matched for age and sex, the controls were healthy donors. In regard to this clonotype: What it recognizes is unknown. Germline is not matched at one junction end, which may reflect a read error.

Sample: CD4+ T cells from PBMCs. This receptor was identified in a human donor in good health.

Here the CDR3 reads CSARASGGSPGELFF. CDR3 nucleotides: TGCAGTGCAAGAGCTAGCGGGGGATCACCCGGGGAGCTGTTTTTT. The chain uses TRBV20-1 and TRBJ2-2, with 10 bases matching TRBD2. The CDR3 consists of 15 residues. The V gene's germline CDR1 is DFQATT and CDR2 SNEGSKA (reference sequence).